Following are 9 T cell receptor beta chains from one sample sequenced in a study of blood T cell repertoires in COVID-19 (dated by TCRdb to about 2020). The library was prepared using the immunoSEQ multiplex PCR assay. TCRdb limited this immuneACCESS table to in-frame rearrangements with V and J called. A share of clones is missing; checked studies link under half to unresolved V genes, and the rest is unexplained. The sample table holds 150,000 or so clones, of which approximately 87% were seen once. Under 7.5% of the sample rests with the top ten. Sample: peripheral blood. These receptors came from a man of 80 years or more with acute or convalescent COVID-19.

This clone was seen once. This chain uses TRBV5-1 with TRBJ2-2; possibly TRBD2 for D (5 bases). This CDR3 comprises 15 residues. Trimming cost V 4 bases and J 6 bases, with 16 bases left between them. The germline V gene has CDR1 SGHRS and CDR2 YFSETQ. The CDR3 sequence: CASSNLMTKAGELFF. CDR3 DNA sequence: TGCGCCAGCAGCAACCTAATGACTAAGGCCGGGGAGCTGTTTTTT.

This clone occurred once. The chain links TRBV7-2 to TRBJ2-4; D possibly corresponds to TRBD1 (6 bases). The CDR3 loop spans 14 amino acids. Germline V gene lookup returns CDR1 SGHTA and CDR2 FQGNSA. The V gene lost 2 bases and the J gene lost 9 bases, with 14 bases spanning the gap. CDR3 bases: TGTGCCAGCAGCTTACAGGGGCCCTTTGGCATTCAGTACTTC. It translates to CASSLQGPFGIQYF.

The chain has TRBV23-1 and TRBJ1-2; 8 nucleotides line up with TRBD1. TRBV23-1 carries the ORF label, with uncertain function. V was clipped by 6 bases and J by 3 bases; unmatched bases: 0. CDR3 length: 12 amino acids. The CDR3 region is CASRTGDYGYTF. The CDR3 nucleotides read TGCGCCAGCAGGACAGGGGACTATGGCTACACCTTC.

CDR3 protein: CASSDGSSGETQYF. In DNA, the CDR3 is TGCGCCAGCAGTGATGGGAGTAGCGGAGAGACCCAGTACTTC. The chain carries TRBV10-1 and TRBJ2-5, with D possibly matching TRBD2 (6 bases). The CDR3 extends over 14 amino acids. The germline gives CDR1 WNHNN, CDR2 SYGVQD (reference sequence). Deletions cut 3 bases from V and 4 bases from J, with 12 bases between.

This chain joins TRBV28 and TRBJ1-5; 7 positions agree with TRBD1. The CDR3 contains 16 residues. From germline, CDR1 is MDHEN and CDR2 SYDVKM. V lost 3 bases to trimming and J lost 1 base; unmatched junction nucleotides: 6. The CDR3 sequence: CASSFRQGLSNQPQHF. CDR3 sequence (DNA): TGTGCCAGCAGTTTCAGACAGGGACTCAGCAATCAGCCCCAGCATTTT.

The chain recombines TRBV23-1 with TRBJ1-6; possibly TRBD1 for D (5 bases). TRBV23-1 is an ORF, with its function uncertain. The ends were cut back, 11 bases at V and 6 bases at J, with 17 bases in the middle. The CDR3 loop spans 14 amino acids. CDR3 nucleotide sequence: TGCGCCGGGGGAGGCCAATCAGGTAATTCACCCCTCCACTTT. This codes for CAGGGQSGNSPLHF.

The rearrangement links TRBV9 to TRBJ2-2, with D hard to call. The CDR3 consists of 15 residues. CDR1 is SGDLS, CDR2 YYNGEE, per germline. V was clipped by 3 bases and J by 7 bases, with 16 bases between them. The DNA of the CDR3 is TGTGCCAGCAGCGCCGAAGTAGTGGTTGGCGGGGAGCTGTTTTTT. Its protein is CASSAEVVVGGELFF.

V gene TRBV4-1 combines with J gene TRBJ2-1, with 10 bases fitting TRBD2. In germline, CDR1 is MGHRA, CDR2 YSYEKL. Trimming cost V 1 base and J 7 bases; bases outside gene matches: 16. The CDR3 is 19 amino acids. CDR3 loop: CASSQGPPRGAGGRNEQFF. In nucleotides, the CDR3 is TGCGCCAGCAGCCAAGGTCCCCCGCGGGGAGCGGGGGGGAGGAATGAGCAGTTCTTC.

The genes are TRBV7-3 and TRBJ2-1, with 8 bases lining up with TRBD2. The CDR3 runs 15 residues. Germline V lookup: CDR1 SGHTA, CDR2 FQGTGA. Trimming cost V 5 bases and J 4 bases; bases outside gene matches: 7. CDR3 bases: TGTGCCAGCAGCCCCGGGGCTAGCGGGTACAATGAGCAGTTCTTC. Protein: CASSPGASGYNEQFF.